This T cell receptor beta chain was captured by sequencing in a study of blood T cells in healthy people across ages. Overall study: Roughly one uniquely barcoded beta molecule per two T cells was captured. Findings and limits, study-wide: No one knew whether donors had CMV, which possibly confounded expanded clonotype changes.

The authors ran a second PCR of roughly 6 to 11 cycles using a sample-barcoded 5' primer and a J-beta primer mix. In TCRdb, the 5' RACE reads were re-called with MiXCR into one record per CDR3 protein. The sample shows 1.5 million or so distinct CDR3 sequences, around 39% of them seen only once. Germline CDR1 and CDR2: MNHEY and SMNVEV (reference sequence). This CDR3 has 13 residues. Trimming removed 7 bases from V and 2 bases from J, with 12 bases in between. Every participating donor contributed about 10 milliliters of peripheral blood through a draw. A note on this clonotype: What it binds is not known.

The sample consisted of blood. This TCR was sampled from a woman younger than 30 in good health. V usage is TRBV27 and J usage is TRBJ2-7, with D unresolved. The CDR3 DNA reads TGTGCCAGCAAAAGGACGTCCACCTACGAGCAGTACTTC. Residues: CASKRTSTYEQYF.